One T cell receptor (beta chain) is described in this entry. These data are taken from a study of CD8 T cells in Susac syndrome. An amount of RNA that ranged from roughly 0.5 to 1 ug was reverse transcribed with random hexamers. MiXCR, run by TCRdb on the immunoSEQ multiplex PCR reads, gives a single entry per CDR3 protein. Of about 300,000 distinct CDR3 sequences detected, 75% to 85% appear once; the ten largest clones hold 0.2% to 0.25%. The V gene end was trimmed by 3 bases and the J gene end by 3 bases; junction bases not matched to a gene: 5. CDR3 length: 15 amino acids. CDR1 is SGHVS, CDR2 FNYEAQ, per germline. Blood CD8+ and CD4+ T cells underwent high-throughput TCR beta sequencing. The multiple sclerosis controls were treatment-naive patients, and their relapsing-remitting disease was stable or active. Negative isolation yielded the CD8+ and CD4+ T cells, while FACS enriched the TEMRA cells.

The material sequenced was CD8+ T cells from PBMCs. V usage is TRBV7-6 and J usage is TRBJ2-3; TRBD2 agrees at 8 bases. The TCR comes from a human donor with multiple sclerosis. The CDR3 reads CASSLTGGPTDTQYF. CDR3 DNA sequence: TGTGCCAGCAGCTTGACGGGAGGGCCGACAGATACGCAGTATTTT.